Listed here are 10 T cell receptor beta chains from one sample, sequenced in a study of cytomegalovirus exposure and HLA in healthy donors. 60 Vbeta and 13 Jbeta primers were used in PCR. Using immunoSEQ multiplex PCR, the repertoire was profiled, and TCRdb retains in-frame clones only, with some absent. The table includes approximately 80,000 clones, 70% to 75% detected once. The sequencing input was PBMCs. All receptors derive from a man between 60 and 70 years old in good health and CMV-seronegative.

The chain uses TRBV10-3 and TRBJ1-6; TRBD1 might be the D (6 bases). In germline, CDR1 is ENHRY, CDR2 SYGVKD. CDR3 length equals 14 residues. Trimming stripped 10 bases from V and 7 bases from J, with 17 bases between. The CDR3 sequence is CATCTDRTNSPLHF. The CDR3 DNA follows: TGTGCCACCTGTACGGACAGAACAAATTCACCCCTCCACTTT.

This clone was seen a few times. The chain combines TRBV27 with TRBJ1-2, with D tentatively TRBD1 (6 bases). CDR3 length equals 16 residues. Germline V lookup: CDR1 MNHEY, CDR2 SMNVEV (reference sequence). V lost 0 bases and J lost 6, with 17 bases in between. The CDR3 loop is CASSLSPQGAGDGYTF. DNA for the CDR3: TGTGCCAGCAGTTTATCCCCACAGGGAGCGGGGGATGGCTACACCTTC.

This clone was observed a few times. J is TRBJ1-1 and V is TRBV18; TRBD1 might be the D (5 bases). Germline V gene data show CDR1 as KGHSH and CDR2 as LQKENI. Trimming stripped 3 bases from V and 4 bases from J, with 12 bases between. CDR3 length equals 14 residues. The CDR3 region is CASSPGEGITEAFF. CDR3 nucleotide sequence: TGTGCCAGCTCACCGGGGGAGGGTATCACTGAAGCTTTCTTT.

This chain uses TRBV7-8 with TRBJ1-3; weak D call: TRBD1 (5 bases). With 4 bases removed from V and 0 bases from J, the gap between germline ends came to 13 bases. CDR3 size: 16 residues. The germline gives CDR1 SGHVS, CDR2 FQNEAQ. The CDR3 DNA follows: TGTGCCAGCAGCTCCGGGACTTACAGCTCTGGAAACACCATATATTTT. This translates into CASSSGTYSSGNTIYF. Supplemented by reference TRBV7-8 and TRBJ1-3, the full variable domain reads GAGVSQSPRYKVAKRGQDVALRCDPISGHVSLFWYQQALGQGPEFLTYFQNEAQLDKSGLPSDRFFAERPEGSVSTLKIQRTQQEDSAVYLCASSSGTYSSGNTIYFGEGSWLTVV.

This clone was seen only a few times. This rearrangement joins TRBV6-1 to TRBJ1-4, with D perhaps matching TRBD1 (6 bases). CDR3 length: 15 residues. Germline V gene sequence: CDR1 MNHNS, CDR2 SASEGT. V dropped 4 bases and J dropped 10 bases, with 19 bases sitting between them. CDR3 coding DNA: TGTGCCAGCAGTGCCCTCGGGCCAGGGGAAGTAAAACTGTTTTTT. It specifies CASSALGPGEVKLFF.

This chain uses TRBV7-9 with TRBJ2-1; D possibly corresponds to TRBD1 (5 bases). This CDR3 contains 14 residues. Looked up from germline, CDR1 is SEHNR and CDR2 is FQNEAQ (reference sequence). V was clipped by 6 bases and J by 3 bases, with 12 bases between them. CDR3 DNA sequence: TGTGCCAGCAGTTTCGAAACAGGCTACAATGAGCAGTTCTTC. Protein: CASSFETGYNEQFF.

The chain uses TRBV6-1 and TRBJ1-2; D uncertain. The V end lost 7 bases, the J end lost 0 bases, and 9 bases lay between the germline ends. From germline, CDR1 is MNHNS and CDR2 SASEGT. The CDR3 extends over 13 amino acids. This chain's CDR3 is CASIASPNYGYTF. DNA for the CDR3: TGTGCCAGCATTGCAAGCCCTAACTATGGCTACACCTTC.

This chain links TRBV11-2 with TRBJ2-1; 8 positions match TRBD2. Germline CDR1 SGHAT, CDR2 FQNNGV. With 6 bases clipped from V and 5 bases from J, the junction kept 9 bases outside the gene matches. The CDR3 extends over 15 amino acids. CDR3 sequence: CASSTSGGWNNEQFF. In DNA form, the CDR3 reads TGTGCCAGCAGTACGAGCGGGGGTTGGAACAATGAGCAGTTCTTC.

The J gene is TRBJ1-6, the V gene TRBV19; 8 positions agree with TRBD1. The V segment lost 5 bases and the J segment 10 bases; nucleotides outside the gene matches: 7. The CDR3 has 14 amino acids. Germline CDR1 reads LNHDA; CDR2 reads SQIVND (reference sequence). The CDR3 is CASSEPGGYSPLHF. CDR3 nucleotides: TGTGCCAGTAGTGAGCCAGGGGGCTACTCACCCCTCCACTTT.

The chain employs TRBV6-5 and TRBJ1-2, with D perhaps matching TRBD1 (5 bases). The CDR3 length is 16 residues. In germline, CDR1 is MNHEY, CDR2 SVGAGI. V lost 2 bases and J lost 6, with 19 bases in between. The CDR3 DNA sequence: TGTGCCAGCAGTTACACTTTACCCCCAGGGAGGGATGGCTACACCTTC. Translating it yields CASSYTLPPGRDGYTF.